This TCR beta chain was recovered during a study of cytomegalovirus exposure and HLA in healthy donors. Regarding the study as a whole: While the bulk of TCR sequences proved rare, some public TCRs turned up in many donors. The authors enumerated 150 to 200 TCR beta chains as linked to cytomegalovirus.

The CDR3 totals 19 residues. The V segment lost 4 bases and the J segment 7 bases; nucleotides outside the gene matches: 16. CDR1 and CDR2 (germline): SGHTA, FQGTGA. Donors were drawn from the approximately 130-subject validation cohort, separate from the approximately 680-subject first cohort. On this clone itself: Its specificity is not known.

The assay was immunoSEQ multiplex PCR, and TCRdb's table has in-frame clones only and misses some. The table lists around 58,000 clones, 75% to 90% of them singletons, with around 1.7% in the top ten. This TCR was recovered from a woman in her late teens or twenties in good health and CMV-seronegative. The J gene is TRBJ2-6, the V gene TRBV7-3, with 10 bases aligning to TRBD2. Sequenced sample: PBMCs. In DNA form, the CDR3 reads TGTGCCAGCAGCTCCCGGACTAGCGGACTCCCTCTGGGCGCCAACGTCCTGACTTTC. This sequence encodes CASSSRTSGLPLGANVLTF.